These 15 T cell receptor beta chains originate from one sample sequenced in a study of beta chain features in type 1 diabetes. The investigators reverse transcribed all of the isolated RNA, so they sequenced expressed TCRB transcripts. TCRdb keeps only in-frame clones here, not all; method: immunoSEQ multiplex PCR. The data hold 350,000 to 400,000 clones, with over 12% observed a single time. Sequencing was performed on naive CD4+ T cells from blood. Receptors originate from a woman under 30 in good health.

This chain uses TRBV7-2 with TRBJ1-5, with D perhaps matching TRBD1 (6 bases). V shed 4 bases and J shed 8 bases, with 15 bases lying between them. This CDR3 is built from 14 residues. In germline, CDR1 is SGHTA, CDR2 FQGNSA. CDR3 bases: TGTGCCAGCAGCTCGGACAGTTTTTTTGAGCCCCAGCATTTT. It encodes CASSSDSFFEPQHF.

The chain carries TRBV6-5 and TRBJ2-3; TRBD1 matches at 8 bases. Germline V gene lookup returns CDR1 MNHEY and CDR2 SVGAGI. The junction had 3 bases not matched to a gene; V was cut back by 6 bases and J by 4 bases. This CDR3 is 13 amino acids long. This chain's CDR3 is CASRDRVSDTQYF. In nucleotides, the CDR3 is TGTGCCAGCAGGGACAGGGTGTCAGATACGCAGTATTTT.

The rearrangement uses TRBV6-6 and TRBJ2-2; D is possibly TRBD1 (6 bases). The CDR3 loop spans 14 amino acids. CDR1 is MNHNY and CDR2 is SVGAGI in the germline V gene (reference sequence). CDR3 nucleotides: TGTGCGGTGATGGGGGCGCGGGACACCGGGGAGCTGTTTTTT. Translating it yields CAVMGARDTGELFF.

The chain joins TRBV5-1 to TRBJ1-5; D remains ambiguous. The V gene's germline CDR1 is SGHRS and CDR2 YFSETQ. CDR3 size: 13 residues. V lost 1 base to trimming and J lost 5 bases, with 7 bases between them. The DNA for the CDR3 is TGCGCCAGCAGCTTGATCGGGGATCAGCCCCAGCATTTT. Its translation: CASSLIGDQPQHF.

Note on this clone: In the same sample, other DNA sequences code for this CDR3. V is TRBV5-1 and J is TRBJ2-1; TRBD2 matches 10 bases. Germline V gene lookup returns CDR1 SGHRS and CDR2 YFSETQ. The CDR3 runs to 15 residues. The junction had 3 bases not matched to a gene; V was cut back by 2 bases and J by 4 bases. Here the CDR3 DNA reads TGCGCCAGCAGCTTATCTAGCGGGGGTTACAATGAGCAGTTCTTC. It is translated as CASSLSSGGYNEQFF. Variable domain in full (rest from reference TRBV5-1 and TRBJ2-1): KAGVTQTPRYLIKTRGQQVTLSCSPISGHRSVSWYQQTPGQGLQFLFEYFSETQRNKGNFPGRFSGRQFSNSRSEMNVSTLELGDSALYLCASSLSSGGYNEQFFGPGTRLTVL.

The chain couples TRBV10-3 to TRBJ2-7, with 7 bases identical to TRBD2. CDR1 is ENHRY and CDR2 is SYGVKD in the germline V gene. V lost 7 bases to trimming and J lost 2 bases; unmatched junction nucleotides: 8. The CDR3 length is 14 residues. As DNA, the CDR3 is TGTGCCATCATAGGGTCTAGCGGAACCTACGAGCAGTACTTC. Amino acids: CAIIGSSGTYEQYF.

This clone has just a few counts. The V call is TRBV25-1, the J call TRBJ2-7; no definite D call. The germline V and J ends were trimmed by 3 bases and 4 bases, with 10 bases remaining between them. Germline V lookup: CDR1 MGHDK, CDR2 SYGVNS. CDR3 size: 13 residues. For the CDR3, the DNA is TGTGCCAGCAGTGACCCCTTCCGGTACGAGCAGTACTTC. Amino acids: CASSDPFRYEQYF.

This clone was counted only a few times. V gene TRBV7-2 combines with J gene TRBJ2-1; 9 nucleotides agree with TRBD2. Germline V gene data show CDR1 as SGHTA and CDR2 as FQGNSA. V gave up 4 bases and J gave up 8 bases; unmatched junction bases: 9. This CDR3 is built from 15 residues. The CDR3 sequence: CASSSLGLASYEQFF. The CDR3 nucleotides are TGTGCCAGCAGCTCATTGGGACTAGCTTCCTATGAGCAGTTCTTC.

For the CDR3, the DNA is TGTGCCAGCATCAAGGAGCTTTTGAACACTGAAGCTTTCTTT. This translates into CASIKELLNTEAFF. The chain carries TRBV6-1 and TRBJ1-1; D is uncertain. Trimming removed 7 bases at V and 0 bases at J, with 12 bases between. In germline, CDR1 is MNHNS, CDR2 SASEGT. The CDR3 has 14 residues.

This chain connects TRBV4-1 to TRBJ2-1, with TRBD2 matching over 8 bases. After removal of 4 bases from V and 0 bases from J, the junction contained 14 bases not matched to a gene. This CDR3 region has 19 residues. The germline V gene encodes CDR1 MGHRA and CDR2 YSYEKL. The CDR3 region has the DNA TGCGCCAGCAGCCTGTGGGTGACTAGCGCAAGAAGCTCCTACAATGAGCAGTTCTTC. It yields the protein CASSLWVTSARSSYNEQFF.

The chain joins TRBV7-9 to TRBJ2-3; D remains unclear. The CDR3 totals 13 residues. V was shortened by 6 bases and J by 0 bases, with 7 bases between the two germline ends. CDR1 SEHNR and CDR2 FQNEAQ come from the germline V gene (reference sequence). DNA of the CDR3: TGTGCCAGCAGTGCCAGAAGCACAGATACGCAGTATTTT. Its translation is CASSARSTDTQYF.

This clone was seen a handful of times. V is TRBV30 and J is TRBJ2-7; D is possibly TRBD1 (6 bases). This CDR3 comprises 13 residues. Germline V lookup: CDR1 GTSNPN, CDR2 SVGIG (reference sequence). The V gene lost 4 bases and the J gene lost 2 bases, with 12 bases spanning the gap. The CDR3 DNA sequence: TGTGCCTGGAATGGGGGCCGACCCTACGAGCAGTACTTC. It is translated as CAWNGGRPYEQYF.

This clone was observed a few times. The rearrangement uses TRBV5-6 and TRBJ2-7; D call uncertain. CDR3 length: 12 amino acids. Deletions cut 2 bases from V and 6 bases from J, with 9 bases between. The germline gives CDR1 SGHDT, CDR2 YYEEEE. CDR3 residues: CASSFSVVEQYF. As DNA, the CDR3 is TGTGCCAGCAGCTTCTCAGTGGTCGAGCAGTACTTC.

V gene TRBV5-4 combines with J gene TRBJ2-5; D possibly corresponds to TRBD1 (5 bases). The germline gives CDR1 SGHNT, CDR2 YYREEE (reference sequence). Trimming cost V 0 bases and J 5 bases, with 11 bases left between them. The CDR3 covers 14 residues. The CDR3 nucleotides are TGTGCCAGCAGCTTGGAGGTGGGGCGGGAGACCCAGTACTTC. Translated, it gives CASSLEVGRETQYF. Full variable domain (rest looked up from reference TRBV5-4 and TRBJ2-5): ETGVTQSPTHLIKTRGQQVTLRCSSQSGHNTVSWYQQALGQGPQFIFQYYREEENGRGNFPPRFSGLQFPNYSSELNVNALELDDSALYLCASSLEVGRETQYFGPGTRLLVL.

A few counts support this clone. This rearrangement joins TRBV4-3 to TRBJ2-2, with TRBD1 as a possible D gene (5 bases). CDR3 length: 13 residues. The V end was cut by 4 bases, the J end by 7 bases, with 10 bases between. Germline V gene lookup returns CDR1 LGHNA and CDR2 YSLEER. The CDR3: CASSRLGVGELFF. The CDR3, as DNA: TGCGCCAGCAGCCGCCTAGGGGTCGGGGAGCTGTTTTTT.